One sample yielded the 18 T cell receptor beta chains listed below, sequenced in a study of cytomegalovirus exposure and HLA in healthy donors. In the PCR, 60 Vbeta and 13 Jbeta primers were used. Here immunoSEQ multiplex PCR was the method, and the copy in TCRdb shows in-frame clones only, minus some. Among 90,000 to 150,000 clones, roughly 65% were seen once, and the ten largest hold 9% to 10%. The sample taken for sequencing was PBMCs. All receptors derive from a man aged 40-49 years in good health and CMV-seropositive.

This CDR3 is CASSLAPGRNQPQHF. CDR3 bases: TGTGCCAGCAGCTTAGCCCCAGGGCGGAATCAGCCCCAGCATTTT. The rearrangement uses TRBV7-8 and TRBJ1-5; TRBD1 might be the D (5 bases). Germline V CDR1 and CDR2: SGHVS, FQNEAQ. V lost 0 bases to trimming and J lost 4 bases, with 10 bases between them. CDR3 length: 15 amino acids.

The chain joins TRBV6-5 to TRBJ2-7; tentatively, D is TRBD2 (6 bases). CDR1 and CDR2 from the germline V gene are MNHEY and SVGAGI. The CDR3 is made up of 16 amino acids. V lost 0 bases and J lost 0, with 12 bases in between. The CDR3: CASSYSSGGSSYEQYF. For the CDR3, the DNA is TGTGCCAGCAGTTACTCGTCAGGAGGGAGCTCCTACGAGCAGTACTTC.

The V and J genes are TRBV6-5 and TRBJ1-1; the D gene is possibly TRBD1 (5 bases). Germline CDR1 is MNHEY and CDR2 is SVGAGI. The CDR3 is 14 amino acids. Trimming removed 6 bases at V and 0 bases at J, with 11 bases between. The CDR3 DNA is TGTGCCAGCAGGGGACGGAGGGTGAACACTGAAGCTTTCTTT. Protein sequence: CASRGRRVNTEAFF.

This rearrangement joins TRBV2 to TRBJ2-5, with a weak D call TRBD2 (7 bases). Looked up from germline, CDR1 is SNHLY and CDR2 is FYNNEI. This CDR3 has 13 residues. V was clipped by 4 bases and J by 4 bases, with 10 bases between them. As DNA, the CDR3 is TGTGCCAGCAGTGCCCGGGGGGCAGAGACCCAGTACTTC. This codes for CASSARGAETQYF.

The chain employs TRBV6-1 and TRBJ2-3; TRBD1 matches 11 bases. J gave up 4 bases and V 5 bases, and 5 bases lay outside the gene matches. The germline CDR1 and CDR2 sequences are MNHNS and SASEGT. The CDR3 covers 15 residues. CDR3 sequence (DNA): TGTGCCAGCAGTCCGGGACAGGGGGTATCAGATACGCAGTATTTT. Amino acids: CASSPGQGVSDTQYF.

CDR3 nucleotides: TGTGCCAGCAGCGGACAGGGGGCAGGTAACACCGGGGAGCTGTTTTTT. Amino acids: CASSGQGAGNTGELFF. The V call is TRBV9, the J call TRBJ2-2, with 10 bases fitting TRBD1. Germline CDR1 is SGDLS and CDR2 is YYNGEE. The V segment lost 3 bases and the J segment 2 bases; nucleotides outside the gene matches: 4. The CDR3 covers 16 residues. Complete variable domain (other parts from reference TRBV9 and TRBJ2-2): DSGVTQTPKHLITATGQRVTLRCSPRSGDLSVYWYQQSLDQGLQFLIQYYNGEERAKGNILERFSAQQFPDLHSELNLSSLELGDSALYFCASSGQGAGNTGELFFGEGSRLTVL.

The genes are TRBV7-2 and TRBJ2-7; D is undetermined. Deletions cut 3 bases from V and 3 bases from J, with 6 bases between. In germline, CDR1 is SGHTA, CDR2 FQGNSA. The CDR3 is 12 amino acids. CDR3 in DNA: TGTGCCAGCAGCTTGAGTAACTACGAGCAGTACTTC. Translation gives CASSLSNYEQYF.

The CDR3 nucleotides read TGTGCCAGCAGGCTAGGACACGGATACACCTTC. This gives the protein CASRLGHGYTF. The chain has TRBV6-1 and TRBJ1-2, with D perhaps TRBD1 (5 bases). The germline V gene has CDR1 MNHNS and CDR2 SASEGT. The V gene lost 6 bases and the J gene lost 11 bases, with 13 bases spanning the gap. The CDR3 has 11 amino acids.

This clone appeared a few times. This rearrangement joins TRBV7-2 to TRBJ2-4; no reliable D call. V shed 4 bases and J shed 5 bases, with 15 bases lying between them. The CDR3 spans 15 residues. Germline V gene lookup returns CDR1 SGHTA and CDR2 FQGNSA. The CDR3 here is CASSSYYASENIQYF. The DNA of the CDR3 is TGTGCCAGCAGCTCTTATTATGCCTCGGAAAACATTCAGTACTTC.

This clone has just one count. The CDR3 loop reads CASRKKPSGNTEAFF. The CDR3 nucleotides are TGTGCCAGCAGAAAAAAGCCCTCGGGGAACACTGAAGCTTTCTTT. V and J are TRBV6-5 and TRBJ1-1; no reliable D call. V was pared by 6 bases and J by 1 base, with 15 bases between. This CDR3 has 15 residues. Germline loops: CDR1 MNHEY, CDR2 SVGAGI.

The chain carries TRBV4-1 and TRBJ1-2; the D gene is possibly TRBD1 (6 bases). The CDR3 spans 15 residues. The ends were cut back, 4 bases at V and 7 bases at J, with 19 bases in the middle. Germline CDR1 reads MGHRA; CDR2 reads YSYEKL. The CDR3 spells CASSPSDSVASGYTF. CDR3 sequence (DNA): TGCGCCAGCAGCCCGTCGGACAGCGTAGCAAGTGGCTACACCTTC.

The CDR3 coding sequence is TGTGCCAGCAGCCCTCGAGGGCTCCCCGAGAGCTCCTACAATGAGCAGTTCTTC. Residues: CASSPRGLPESSYNEQFF. The chain combines TRBV5-4 with TRBJ2-1; maybe TRBD2 (5 bases). The CDR3 runs to 18 residues. In germline, CDR1 is SGHNT, CDR2 YYREEE (reference sequence). Trimming took 4 bases from V and 0 from J, leaving 20 bases between them. Supplemented by reference TRBV5-4 and TRBJ2-1, the full variable domain reads ETGVTQSPTHLIKTRGQQVTLRCSSQSGHNTVSWYQQALGQGPQFIFQYYREEENGRGNFPPRFSGLQFPNYSSELNVNALELDDSALYLCASSPRGLPESSYNEQFFGPGTRLTVL.

V is TRBV5-4 and J is TRBJ1-2; D is ambiguous. V was cut by 2 bases and J by 0 bases, with 8 bases left in between. This CDR3 has 14 amino acids. CDR1 and CDR2 (germline): SGHNT, YYREEE (reference sequence). DNA for the CDR3: TGTGCCAGCAGCTTCGGAGACCCTAACTATGGCTACACCTTC. Translation gives CASSFGDPNYGYTF. Variable domain in full (rest from reference TRBV5-4 and TRBJ1-2): ETGVTQSPTHLIKTRGQQVTLRCSSQSGHNTVSWYQQALGQGPQFIFQYYREEENGRGNFPPRFSGLQFPNYSSELNVNALELDDSALYLCASSFGDPNYGYTFGSGTRLTVV.

This clone was picked up a small number of times. The rearrangement uses TRBV19 and TRBJ1-2; tentative D call: TRBD1 (5 bases). Germline lookup yields CDR1 LNHDA and CDR2 SQIVND (reference sequence). Trimming took 7 bases from V and 7 from J, leaving 16 bases between them. CDR3 length: 13 residues. CDR3 sequence: CASTWGVAGGYTF. CDR3 nucleotides: TGTGCCAGTACATGGGGCGTGGCCGGTGGCTACACCTTC.

Only a few counts were recorded for this clone. V and J are TRBV6-5 and TRBJ2-7, with 7 bases matching TRBD1. Germline loops: CDR1 MNHEY, CDR2 SVGAGI. V gave up 6 bases and J gave up 3 bases; unmatched junction bases: 8. The CDR3 extends over 14 amino acids. The DNA for the CDR3 is TGTGCCAGCAGATCAACAGGGGACCGCTACGAGCAGTACTTC. It is translated as CASRSTGDRYEQYF.

This chain links TRBV18 with TRBJ2-7, with TRBD2 identical over 7 bases. From germline, CDR1 is KGHSH and CDR2 LQKENI. The CDR3 spans 16 residues. Losses at the gene ends were 4 bases for V and 2 bases for J; bases not matched to a gene: 11. DNA for the CDR3: TGTGCCAGCTCACTAATCAGCCTAGCGGCCACCTACGAGCAGTACTTC. It specifies CASSLISLAATYEQYF.

This clone was recorded a few times. The rearrangement uses TRBV5-1 and TRBJ1-1, with a weak D call TRBD1 (5 bases). Trimming removed 0 bases from V and 4 bases from J, with 10 bases in between. Germline CDR1 reads SGHRS; CDR2 reads YFSETQ. The CDR3 loop spans 14 amino acids. This CDR3 reads CASSLAGQGTEAFF. CDR3 sequence (DNA): TGCGCCAGCAGCTTGGCCGGGCAGGGCACTGAAGCTTTCTTT. Combining the CDR3 with reference TRBV5-1 and TRBJ1-1 gives the whole variable domain KAGVTQTPRYLIKTRGQQVTLSCSPISGHRSVSWYQQTPGQGLQFLFEYFSETQRNKGNFPGRFSGRQFSNSRSEMNVSTLELGDSALYLCASSLAGQGTEAFFGQGTRLTVV.

The rearrangement links TRBV5-1 to TRBJ1-1; 9 nucleotides match TRBD1. Trimming took 4 bases from V and 0 from J; bases not matched to a gene: 7. Germline lookup yields CDR1 SGHRS and CDR2 YFSETQ. The CDR3 spans 16 residues. The CDR3 spells CASSTRQGGVNTEAFF. The CDR3 nucleotides read TGCGCCAGCAGCACCAGACAGGGGGGAGTGAACACTGAAGCTTTCTTT.